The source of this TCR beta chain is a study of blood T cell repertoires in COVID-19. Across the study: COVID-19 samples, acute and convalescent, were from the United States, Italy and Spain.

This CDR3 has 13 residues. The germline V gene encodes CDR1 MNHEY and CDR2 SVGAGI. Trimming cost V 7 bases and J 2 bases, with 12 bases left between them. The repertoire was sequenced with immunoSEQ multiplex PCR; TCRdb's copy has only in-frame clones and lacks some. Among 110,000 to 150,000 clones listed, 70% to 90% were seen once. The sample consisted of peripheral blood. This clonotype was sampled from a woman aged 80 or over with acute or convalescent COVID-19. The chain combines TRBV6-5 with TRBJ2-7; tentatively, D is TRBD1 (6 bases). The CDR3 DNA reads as TGTGCCAGCACCAGACAGGTACCCTACGAGCAGTACTTC. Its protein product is CASTRQVPYEQYF.